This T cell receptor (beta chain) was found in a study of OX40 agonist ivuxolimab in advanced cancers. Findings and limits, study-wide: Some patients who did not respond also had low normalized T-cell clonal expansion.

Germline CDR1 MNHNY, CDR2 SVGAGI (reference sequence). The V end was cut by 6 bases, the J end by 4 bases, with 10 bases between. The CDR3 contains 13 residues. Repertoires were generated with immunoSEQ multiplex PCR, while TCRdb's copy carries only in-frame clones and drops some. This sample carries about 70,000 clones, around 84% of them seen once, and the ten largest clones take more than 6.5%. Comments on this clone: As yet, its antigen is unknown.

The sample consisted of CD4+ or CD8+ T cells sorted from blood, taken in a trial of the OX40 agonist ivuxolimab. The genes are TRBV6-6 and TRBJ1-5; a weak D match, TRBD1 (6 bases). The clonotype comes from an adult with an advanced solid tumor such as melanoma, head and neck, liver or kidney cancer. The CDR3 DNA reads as TGTGCCAGCAGGAGGACAGTAAATCAGCCCCAGCATTTT. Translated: CASRRTVNQPQHF.